This is a list of T cell receptor beta chains from one sample in a study of T cell responses to AZD1222 COVID-19 vaccine. The table came from immunoSEQ multiplex PCR; TCRdb's copy has only in-frame clones and leaves some out. The table lists about 150,000 clones, around 90% of them singletons. Sequenced here: peripheral blood, sampled on day 0 of AZD1222 vaccination. These receptors all come from an adult in good health. The CDR3 runs from the conserved cysteine through the conserved F or W. D genes are given only for firm matches. Clone size appears in some rows only: once, few, many, or a class for an expanded clone.

J gene | clone size | D gene | V gene | CDR3 DNA | CDR3 protein
TRBJ2-3 | NA | NA | TRBV6-5 | TGTGCCACAGAACTGTCGAAGGGTACGCAGTATTTT | CATELSKGTQYF
TRBJ1-4 | NA | NA | TRBV20-1 | TGCAGTGCGGGGGACCCTGAAAAACTGTTTTTT | CSAGDPEKLFF
TRBJ2-5 | NA | NA | TRBV9 | TGTGCCAGCAGCGTAGGGCTAGGAGGTAGAGAGACCCAGTACTTC | CASSVGLGGRETQYF
TRBJ2-1 | NA | TRBD2 | TRBV5-1 | TGCGCCAGCAGCGAATGGACTAGCGGGTCGGGGAGAGAGCAGTTCTTC | CASSEWTSGSGREQFF
TRBJ1-5 | NA | NA | TRBV19 | TGTGCCAGTAGTATCCAGAACAATCAGCCCCAGCATTTT | CASSIQNNQPQHF
TRBJ1-2 | NA | TRBD1 | TRBV6-1 | TGTGCCAGCAGTGAAGCCCAACAGGGGGCAGGCTATGGCTACACCTTC | CASSEAQQGAGYGYTF
TRBJ2-7 | NA | TRBD2 | TRBV11-2 | TGTGCCAGCAGCCCCAGGCGGGACTACCCCTACGAGCAGTACTTC | CASSPRRDYPYEQYF
TRBJ2-3 | NA | TRBD2 | TRBV15 | TGTGCCACCAGCGCGGGAGTGGGAGATACGCAGTATTTT | CATSAGVGDTQYF
TRBJ1-2 | NA | TRBD1 | TRBV7-9 | TGTGCCGTGACGGACAGGGGCTTGTATGGCTACACCTTC | CAVTDRGLYGYTF
TRBJ2-7 | NA | TRBD1 | TRBV19 | TGTGCCAGTAGTATTCCAGGGGGTAGCTCCTACGAGCAGTACTTC | CASSIPGGSSYEQYF
TRBJ1-2 | NA | TRBD1 | TRBV7-9 | TGTGCCAGCAGCTTAGAGGGGACAGTCTATGGCTACACCTTC | CASSLEGTVYGYTF
TRBJ2-5 | NA | TRBD1 | TRBV10-3 | TGTGCCATCAGTGAGTCGGGCAGGGGGCAAGTCCGGGAGACCCAGTACTTC | CAISESGRGQVRETQYF
TRBJ1-1 | NA | TRBD1 | TRBV10-3 | TGTGCCATCAGTGAGTCGACGGCAGGGGGGCAGGACACTGAAGCTTTCTTT | CAISESTAGGQDTEAFF
TRBJ2-7 | once | NA | TRBV5-4 | TGTGCCAGCAGCTTTAAGGGGAGTCCCTACGAGCAGTACTTC | CASSFKGSPYEQYF
TRBJ2-5 | NA | TRBD2 | TRBV19 | TGTGCCAGTAGTGTTAGCGGGATCCCTCGGGCCCAGTACTTC | CASSVSGIPRAQYF
TRBJ2-1 | NA | NA | TRBV7-6 | TGTGCCAGCAGCTTAGTACTAGCTAAGTCCGACAATGAGCAGTTCTTC | CASSLVLAKSDNEQFF
TRBJ1-2 | NA | NA | TRBV19 | TGTGCCAGTAGTATAGGGGCCAGCCTCTATGGCTACACCTTC | CASSIGASLYGYTF
TRBJ1-1 | NA | NA | TRBV5-1 | TGCGCCAGCGGCAGGGGTGTGAACACTGAAGCTTTCTTT | CASGRGVNTEAFF
TRBJ2-1 | NA | NA | TRBV7-7 | TGTGCCAGCAGCTTGGCCCTGGCAGGGGGAGGGAATGAGCAGTTCTTC | CASSLALAGGGNEQFF
TRBJ2-5 | NA | NA | TRBV11-2 | TGTGCCAGCAGCTTTGGACCTTCCGCCTCCCAAGAGACCCAGTACTTC | CASSFGPSASQETQYF
TRBJ2-5 | NA | TRBD2 | TRBV5-4 | TGTGCCAGCAGCTTGGCTGGCGGGAGGGCCTTGGAGACCCAGTACTTC | CASSLAGGRALETQYF
TRBJ2-1 | NA | NA | TRBV30 | TGTGCCTGGAGCCTCCAAAGGCGGTTAGCGGCCAACAATGAGCAGTTCTTC | CAWSLQRRLAANNEQFF
TRBJ2-2 | NA | NA | TRBV7-7 | TGTGCCAGCAGCTCCACAGGCGTGAACACCGGGGAGCTGTTTTTT | CASSSTGVNTGELFF
TRBJ2-7 | NA | NA | TRBV5-1 | TGCGCCAGCAGCTTTATAAGGGGTTCCTACGAGCAGTACTTC | CASSFIRGSYEQYF
TRBJ1-1 | NA | NA | TRBV15 | TGTGCCACCAGCAGACACGACAGGCCGAACACTGAAGCTTTCTTT | CATSRHDRPNTEAFF
TRBJ1-1 | NA | NA | TRBV29-1 | TGCAGCGCCTCCCCCGAGAGGGCCCGTGAAGCTTTCTTT | CSASPERAREAFF
TRBJ2-7 | NA | NA | TRBV27 | TGTGCCAGCAGTGGCTCGAGAGCCTCCTACGAGCAGTACTTC | CASSGSRASYEQYF
TRBJ2-4 | NA | NA | TRBV10-2 | TGCGCCAGCAGTGAAGGACAGCCCGTGAACATTCAGTACTTC | CASSEGQPVNIQYF
TRBJ1-2 | NA | TRBD1 | TRBV7-8 | TGTGCCAGCAGCTTAGGACAAGGGGGCAGTTATGGCTACACCTTC | CASSLGQGGSYGYTF
TRBJ2-2 | NA | TRBD2 | TRBV2 | TGTGCCAGCAGTATGAGACTAGCGTCCACCGGGGAGCTGTTTTTT | CASSMRLASTGELFF
TRBJ2-3 | NA | TRBD2 | TRBV5-1 | TGCGCCAGCAGCTTAGGTGCGGGAGGCCAGAGCACAGATACGCAGTATTTT | CASSLGAGGQSTDTQYF
TRBJ2-3 | NA | TRBD2 | TRBV29-1 | TGCAGCGTCGTAGCGGGGCGGGGAGATACGCAGTATTTT | CSVVAGRGDTQYF
TRBJ1-2 | NA | TRBD1 | TRBV28 | TGTGCCAGCAGTCCCATAGGTCGGGTGGCAGGGGGTAGGGGCTACACCTTC | CASSPIGRVAGGRGYTF
TRBJ1-1 | NA | NA | TRBV27 | TGTGCCAGCAGTGCCTGGGCAGTTATGAACACTGAAGCTTTCTTT | CASSAWAVMNTEAFF
TRBJ1-2 | NA | NA | TRBV5-4 | TGTGCCAGCAGCTTGGCCGGGGGGGCGGGCTACACCTTC | CASSLAGGAGYTF
TRBJ1-4 | NA | NA | TRBV7-9 | TGTGCCAGCAGCTTAGGGTCCGGGAATAATGAAAAACTGTTTTTT | CASSLGSGNNEKLFF
TRBJ2-1 | NA | TRBD2 | TRBV4-2 | TGTGCCAGCAGCCAAGGTATCGCGGGAGGCATCAATGAGCAGTTCTTC | CASSQGIAGGINEQFF
TRBJ2-1 | few | TRBD2 | TRBV6-4 | TGTGCCAGCAGTCGACTAGCGGGAGGGTTCCGCAATGAGCAGTTCTTC | CASSRLAGGFRNEQFF
TRBJ2-1 | NA | TRBD2 | TRBV20-1 | TGCAGTGCTAGTCAGGGACTAGCGGGCTACAATGAGCAGTTCTTC | CSASQGLAGYNEQFF
TRBJ2-7 | NA | TRBD2 | TRBV3-1/TRBV3-2 | TGTGCCAGCAGCCAAGATTTGCTAGCGGGAGAAGTCTACGAGCAGTACTTC | CASSQDLLAGEVYEQYF
TRBJ2-7 | NA | NA | TRBV6-5 | TGTGCCAGCCTAGGACTATACTACGAGCAGTACTTC | CASLGLYYEQYF
TRBJ2-7 | few | TRBD2 | TRBV19 | TGTGCCAGTAGTAGGGCTAGCGGCGCCTACGAGCAGTACTTC | CASSRASGAYEQYF
TRBJ1-4 | NA | NA | TRBV4-2 | TGTGCCAGCAGCTCCGAAGACAGGCTGGGGGAAAAACTGTTTTTT | CASSSEDRLGEKLFF
TRBJ2-3 | NA | TRBD2 | TRBV6-1 | TGTGCCAGCAGTGACCTAGCGGGAGCGAGAAATACGCAGTATTTT | CASSDLAGARNTQYF
TRBJ1-2 | few | TRBD1 | TRBV27 | TGTGCCAGCAGCCCCGCAGGGGGGGTCTATGGCTACACCTTC | CASSPAGGVYGYTF
TRBJ1-5 | NA | NA | TRBV6-6 | TGTGCCAGCAGCCGGACTGATAATAGCAATCAGCCCCAGCATTTT | CASSRTDNSNQPQHF